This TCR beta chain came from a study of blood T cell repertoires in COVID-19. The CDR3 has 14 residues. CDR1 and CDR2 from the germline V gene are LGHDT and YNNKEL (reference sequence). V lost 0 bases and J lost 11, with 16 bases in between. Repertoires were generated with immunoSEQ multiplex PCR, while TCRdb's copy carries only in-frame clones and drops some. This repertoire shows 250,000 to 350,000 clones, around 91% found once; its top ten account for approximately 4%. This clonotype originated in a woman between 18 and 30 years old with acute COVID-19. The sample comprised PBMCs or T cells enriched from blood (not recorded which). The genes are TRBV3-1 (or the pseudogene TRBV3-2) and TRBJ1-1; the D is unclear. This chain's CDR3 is CASSQDRGRVGAFF. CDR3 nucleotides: TGTGCCAGCAGCCAAGACCGAGGGAGGGTGGGTGCTTTCTTT.